This T cell receptor (beta chain) comes out of a study of CD8+ T cells in alopecia areata. Background on the study: Treated patients were dosed with oral tofacitinib, taking 5 to 10 mg twice daily. After 6 to 18 months of tofacitinib, follow-up continued 6 months off drug. Whole-study results and caveats: Affected scalp, especially in alopecia totalis/universalis, had a higher clonality than normal scalp did.

The CDR3 is 12 residues long. CDR1 is SGHDT, CDR2 YYEEEE, per germline. TCR sequencing used cDNA made by reverse transcription of extracted RNA. TCRdb's table, derived via immunoSEQ multiplex PCR, lists solely in-frame clones and lacks some. Of around 140,000 clones detected, about 46% appear once; the ten largest clones hold around a sixth. A remark on this clone: Its antigen is not identified.

Researchers took lesional scalp punch biopsies and peripheral blood from people who were alopecia areata patients. The gene calls are TRBV5-6 and TRBJ2-5; D unresolved. The last part of the DNA fits TRBJ2-7 better; the J call may be wrong. The clonotype originates from a human donor with alopecia areata. This material consisted of CD8+ T cells sorted from blood, taken at week 0. CDR3 sequence (DNA): TGTGCCAGCAGCTCGGGCAGCTACGAGCAGTACTTC. Its translation is CASSSGSYEQYF.